This T cell receptor (beta chain) was sequenced in a study of CD8 T cells in ankylosing spondylitis. TCRdb reprocessed the 5' RACE reads via MiXCR and lists one record per CDR3 protein. The data hold nearly 350,000 distinct CDR3 sequences, with roughly 14% observed a single time. CDR1 is DFQATT, CDR2 SNEGSKA, per germline (reference sequence). V dropped 6 bases and J dropped 7 bases, with 19 bases sitting between them. This CDR3 has 14 residues. The sequencing sample was made of blood, either unsorted or a sorted T cell fraction (not recorded which). The rearrangement links TRBV20-1 to TRBJ2-1; D may match TRBD1 or TRBD2 (5 bases each). The clonotype originates from a male donor with ankylosing spondylitis or in good health (not recorded which). The CDR3 sequence: CSASGPHLTNEQFF. CDR3 in DNA: TGCAGTGCCTCGGGACCCCACTTAACGAATGAGCAGTTCTTC.